This TCR beta chain was sequenced in a study of blood T cell repertoires in COVID-19. Study details: COVID-19 samples, acute and convalescent, were from the United States, Italy and Spain.

Germline V CDR1 and CDR2: SNHLY, FYNNEI. The CDR3 loop spans 12 amino acids. Trimming at V came to 8 bases and at J to 10 bases, leaving 7 bases not matched to a gene. Clones were read by immunoSEQ multiplex PCR, and TCRdb kept only the in-frame ones, dropping some. The sample contains over 65,000 clones, around 86% of which appear only once. The source of this sequence is a man aged 25-40 years with acute or convalescent COVID-19. The sample consisted of peripheral blood. The gene calls are TRBV2 and TRBJ2-1; 8 positions match TRBD1. Here the CDR3 reads CASCSDRGEQFF. The DNA of the CDR3 is TGTGCCAGCTGCTCCGACAGGGGAGAGCAGTTCTTC.